This T cell receptor (beta chain) was captured in a study of chemoradiotherapy in HPV16-positive cancers. TCRdb's copy holds only in-frame clones and misses some; the assay was immunoSEQ multiplex PCR. Of approximately 10,000 clones in the sample, approximately 85% are singletons; the top ten hold about 2.5%. Over chemoradiotherapy, repertoires were sampled more than once. Between the trimmed V and J ends, which lost 3 bases and 10 bases, there was a span of 17 bases. Germline V CDR1 and CDR2: PRHDT, FYEKMQ (reference sequence). The CDR3 is 14 amino acids. The clonotype originates from a human donor with HPV-associated anogenital cancer. This specimen consisted of blood, obtained from a patient who underwent chemoradiotherapy. This chain links TRBV13 with TRBJ2-3; D is uncertain. In DNA form, the CDR3 reads TGTGCCAGCAGCTTGTGGCTAGATGGTGGGGCGCAGTATTTT. Translating it yields CASSLWLDGGAQYF.